Presented here are 28 T cell receptor beta chains from one specimen sequenced in a study of blood T cell repertoires in COVID-19. Profiled with immunoSEQ multiplex PCR; TCRdb holds only in-frame clones, not every one. The repertoire holds 100,000 to 150,000 clones, about four fifths seen once, with approximately 16% in the top ten. Sequencing was performed on peripheral blood. These TCRs come from a woman in her fifties or sixties with acute or convalescent COVID-19.

CDR3: CASSRQGNEKLFF. The CDR3 DNA follows: TGCGCCAGCAGCCGACAGGGGAATGAAAAACTGTTTTTT. The chain combines TRBV5-1 with TRBJ1-4; TRBD1 matches 8 bases. CDR1 SGHRS and CDR2 YFSETQ come from the germline V gene. The CDR3 sequence is 13 residues long. V gave up 4 bases and J gave up 5 bases; unmatched junction bases: 1.

The chain combines TRBV16 with TRBJ1-6; D not resolved. CDR3 length equals 16 residues. The V and J ends lost 0 bases and 6 bases respectively, with 12 bases between them. Germline values: CDR1 KGHSY, CDR2 FQNENV. This CDR3 reads CASSQSLEGSNSPLHF. The CDR3 DNA reads TGTGCCAGCAGCCAATCTCTGGAGGGTAGTAATTCACCCCTCCACTTT.

The chain has TRBV19 and TRBJ2-1, with a tentative D call TRBD2 (7 bases). Germline CDR1 LNHDA, CDR2 SQIVND (reference sequence). The CDR3 is 16 amino acids. V shed 3 bases and J shed 8 bases, with 20 bases lying between them. As DNA, the CDR3 is TGTGCCAGTAGTATTTTCCGGGGGGCGCTTAGGCATGAGCAGTTCTTC. Its protein product is CASSIFRGALRHEQFF.

The genes are TRBV19 and TRBJ1-5, with 7 bases fitting TRBD1. The CDR3 contains 13 residues. Trimming took 4 bases from V and 5 from J; bases not matched to a gene: 2. Looked up from germline, CDR1 is LNHDA and CDR2 is SQIVND (reference sequence). The CDR3, as DNA: TGTGCCAGTAGTACAACAGGGGATCAGCCCCAGCATTTT. Translating gives CASSTTGDQPQHF.

V and J are TRBV19 and TRBJ1-4; 8 bases map to TRBD1. Losses at the gene ends were 3 bases for V and 6 bases for J; bases not matched to a gene: 6. This CDR3 comprises 15 residues. Germline lookup yields CDR1 LNHDA and CDR2 SQIVND (reference sequence). CDR3 residues: CASSIDRGSYEKLFF. The CDR3 DNA sequence: TGTGCCAGTAGTATCGACAGGGGCTCTTATGAAAAACTGTTTTTT. The entire variable domain, with the rest obtained from reference TRBV19 and TRBJ1-4, is as follows: DGGITQSPKYLFRKEGQNVTLSCEQNLNHDAMYWYRQDPGQGLRLIYYSQIVNDFQKGDIAEGYSVSREKKESFPLTVTSAQKNPTAFYLCASSIDRGSYEKLFFGSGTQLSVL.

The chain links TRBV12-3 or TRBV12-4 to TRBJ1-2, with TRBD1 matching 7 bases. The CDR3 spans 13 residues. J lost 4 bases, V lost 7 bases, and 6 bases had no gene match. In nucleotides, the CDR3 is TGTGCCAGCACCTTGACAGGGTCCTATGGCTACACCTTC. This gives the protein CASTLTGSYGYTF.

This clone occurred a few times. The chain employs TRBV5-1 and TRBJ1-1; D is unclear. CDR1 SGHRS and CDR2 YFSETQ come from the germline V gene. Trimming left V 0 bases short and J 1 base short, with 10 bases between. CDR3 size: 15 residues. The CDR3 protein is CASSLAGAQNTEAFF. The CDR3 DNA follows: TGCGCCAGCAGCTTGGCGGGAGCCCAGAACACTGAAGCTTTCTTT.

This chain joins TRBV3-1 (or the pseudogene TRBV3-2) and TRBJ1-1; D is possibly TRBD1 (6 bases). The germline CDR1 and CDR2 sequences are LGHDT and YNNKEL (reference sequence). There are 14 residues in the CDR3. Trimming removed 1 base at V and 6 bases at J, with 12 bases between. CDR3 sequence reads: CASSQGQVRAEAFF. The CDR3 region has the DNA TGTGCCAGCAGCCAAGGACAGGTTCGAGCTGAAGCTTTCTTT.

The rearrangement links TRBV30 to TRBJ1-2; TRBD1 matches at 8 bases. Germline-derived CDR1 and CDR2 are GTSNPN and SVGIG (reference sequence). V lost 3 bases, J lost 0 bases, and 3 bases stayed unmatched. This CDR3 is built from 14 residues. CDR3 loop: CAWSTQGANYGYTF. CDR3 sequence (DNA): TGTGCCTGGAGCACACAGGGGGCTAACTATGGCTACACCTTC.

The rearrangement uses TRBV5-5 and TRBJ2-2; no clear D. With 3 bases removed from V and 0 bases from J, the gap between germline ends came to 6 bases. Germline V CDR1 and CDR2: SGHKS, YYEKEE (reference sequence). The CDR3 loop spans 14 amino acids. The CDR3 region is CASSYQTNTGELFF. As DNA, the CDR3 is TGTGCCAGCAGCTATCAGACGAACACCGGGGAGCTGTTTTTT.

The rearrangement joins TRBV6-1 to TRBJ1-6, with 10 bases fitting TRBD1. J was trimmed by 6 bases and V by 0 bases; bases with no gene match: 5. This CDR3 is 17 amino acids long. The germline V gene has CDR1 MNHNS and CDR2 SASEGT. The CDR3 here is CASSEASGQGVNSPLHF. CDR3 in DNA: TGTGCCAGCAGTGAAGCCTCCGGACAGGGGGTTAATTCACCCCTCCACTTT.

V gene TRBV19 combines with J gene TRBJ1-1; D unresolved. Trimming removed 3 bases at V and 1 base at J, with 9 bases between. This CDR3 spans 14 amino acids. The germline CDR1 and CDR2 sequences are LNHDA and SQIVND (reference sequence). The CDR3 region is CASSITGKNTEAFF. In DNA, the CDR3 is TGTGCCAGTAGTATTACGGGGAAGAACACTGAAGCTTTCTTT.

V usage is TRBV29-1 and J usage is TRBJ2-7; 8 bases match TRBD1. The germline CDR1 and CDR2 sequences are SQVTM and ANQGSEA. V lost 4 bases and J lost 0; bases outside the gene matches: 8. The CDR3 has 15 amino acids. The CDR3 is CSVVGGTGHSYEQYF. CDR3 nucleotide sequence: TGCAGCGTTGTAGGTGGGACAGGTCACTCCTACGAGCAGTACTTC.

CDR3 in amino acids: CASSPLPGESYQPQHF. The CDR3 nucleotides are TGTGCCAGCTCACCATTACCCGGGGAATCCTACCAGCCCCAGCATTTT. The chain employs TRBV18 and TRBJ1-5; D remains unclear. CDR3 length: 16 amino acids. Germline CDR1 reads KGHSH; CDR2 reads LQKENI. V lost 2 bases, J lost 7 bases, and 18 bases lay in between.

This CDR3 is CASSQRDLVHEQYF. The CDR3 DNA is TGTGCCAGCAGCCAGAGAGACTTAGTCCACGAGCAGTACTTC. The genes are TRBV14 and TRBJ2-7; no firm D call. Trimming shortened V by 3 bases and J by 5 bases, and 14 bases separated the two germline ends. CDR3 size: 14 residues. Germline CDR1 reads SGHDN; CDR2 reads FVKESK.

This rearrangement joins TRBV6-4 to TRBJ2-7; 15 positions agree with TRBD2. The junction had 5 bases not matched to a gene; V was cut back by 2 bases and J by 3 bases. CDR1 and CDR2 from the germline V gene are MRHNA and SNTAGT. The length of the CDR3 is 17 residues. The CDR3 sequence: CASSDRTSGGVSYEQYF. CDR3 nucleotides: TGTGCCAGCAGTGACCGGACTAGCGGGGGGGTTAGCTACGAGCAGTACTTC.

This chain connects TRBV5-1 to TRBJ1-2, with a tentative D call TRBD1 (6 bases). Trimming cost V 4 bases and J 3 bases, with 13 bases left between them. Germline V gives CDR1 SGHRS, CDR2 YFSETQ. The CDR3 spans 14 residues. The CDR3 DNA reads as TGCGCCAGCAGCGCAGGGGTTGTAGACTATGGCTACACCTTC. Translating it yields CASSAGVVDYGYTF.

This chain links TRBV5-5 with TRBJ1-3, with no clear D. Germline values: CDR1 SGHKS, CDR2 YYEKEE (reference sequence). The V end lost 4 bases, the J end lost 4 bases, and 18 bases lay between the germline ends. This CDR3 comprises 16 residues. The CDR3 nucleotides read TGTGCCAGCAGCCCTACCCGGGGTTTGGGCGGAAACACCATATATTTT. Its protein product is CASSPTRGLGGNTIYF.

This clone has just a few counts. The chain's CDR3 is CASSLAPGQGISPLHF. In DNA, the CDR3 is TGTGCCAGCAGCTTGGCCCCTGGACAGGGGATTTCACCCCTCCACTTT. J is TRBJ1-6 and V is TRBV5-4; TRBD1 matches at 9 bases. The V gene end was trimmed by 0 bases and the J gene end by 9 bases; junction bases not matched to a gene: 7. The CDR3 consists of 16 residues. CDR1 and CDR2 from the germline V gene are SGHNT and YYREEE (reference sequence).

The J gene is TRBJ1-1, the V gene TRBV7-2; 9 bases are shared with TRBD1. CDR1 and CDR2 from the germline V gene are SGHTA and FQGNSA. J was trimmed by 5 bases and V by 2 bases; bases with no gene match: 3. The CDR3 is made up of 14 amino acids. CDR3 amino acids: CASSLMTGGTEAFF. The CDR3 DNA is TGTGCCAGCAGCTTAATGACAGGGGGTACTGAAGCTTTCTTT.

V is TRBV5-1 and J is TRBJ2-1, with TRBD2 matching over 10 bases. Trimming cost V 0 bases and J 8 bases; bases outside gene matches: 8. The CDR3 is 16 amino acids. The germline V gene has CDR1 SGHRS and CDR2 YFSETQ. CDR3 DNA: TGCGCCAGCAGCTTGGCCTCTAGCGGGGGAACGGATGAGCAGTTCTTC. As protein: CASSLASSGGTDEQFF.

V gene TRBV2 combines with J gene TRBJ1-3; D not certain. CDR1 is SNHLY and CDR2 is FYNNEI in the germline V gene. Trimming took 4 bases from V and 2 from J, leaving 9 bases between them. The CDR3 consists of 14 residues. CDR3 protein: CASSAKRAGNTIYF. Written as DNA, the CDR3 is TGTGCCAGCAGTGCCAAGAGGGCTGGAAACACCATATATTTT. Based on the CDR3 plus reference TRBV2 and TRBJ1-3, the full variable domain is EPEVTQTPSHQVTQMGQEVILRCVPISNHLYFYWYRQILGQKVEFLVSFYNNEISEKSEIFDDQFSVERPDGSNFTLKIRSTKLEDSAMYFCASSAKRAGNTIYFGEGSWLTVV.

This clone was observed once. The chain couples TRBV14 to TRBJ2-1, with a possible D match to TRBD2 (5 bases). The CDR3 totals 13 residues. CDR1 and CDR2 from the germline V gene are SGHDN and FVKESK. The V end was cut by 2 bases, the J end by 10 bases, with 12 bases between. The CDR3, as DNA: TGTGCCAGCAGCCAATGTCGGGATTGCGAGCAGTTCTTC. It is translated as CASSQCRDCEQFF.

The rearrangement joins TRBV7-3 to TRBJ2-1; D possibly corresponds to TRBD2 (5 bases). CDR3 length: 14 residues. Deletions cut 3 bases from V and 6 bases from J, with 12 bases between. Germline CDR1 reads SGHTA; CDR2 reads FQGTGA. In DNA form, the CDR3 reads TGTGCCAGCAGCTTGAGTTCGGCGGGCAATGAGCAGTTCTTC. Translating gives CASSLSSAGNEQFF.

J is TRBJ2-5 and V is TRBV5-4, with D possibly TRBD1 on 6 matching bases. V lost 4 bases and J lost 4, with 14 bases in between. The CDR3 consists of 14 residues. CDR1 SGHNT and CDR2 YYREEE come from the germline V gene (reference sequence). The DNA for the CDR3 is TGTGCCAGCAGCAACACAGGGATTGTAGAGACCCAGTACTTC. Translating it yields CASSNTGIVETQYF.

This clone was detected a few times. The gene calls are TRBV6-5 and TRBJ1-1; tentative D call: TRBD1 (5 bases). This CDR3 has 13 amino acids. Looked up from germline, CDR1 is MNHEY and CDR2 is SVGAGI. V shed 6 bases and J shed 5 bases, with 13 bases lying between them. The CDR3 bases are TGTGCCAGCAGCGCGCAGGGTGGTACTGAAGCTTTCTTT. Its protein product is CASSAQGGTEAFF.

V usage is TRBV6-6 and J usage is TRBJ1-2, with D possibly matching TRBD1 (6 bases). This CDR3 has 16 residues. Germline CDR1 reads MNHNY; CDR2 reads SVGAGI (reference sequence). V dropped 5 bases and J dropped 5 bases, with 21 bases sitting between them. In nucleotides, the CDR3 is TGTGCCAGCAGTCCACGGACAGAAAGCCGTCTATATGGCTACACCTTC. Translation: CASSPRTESRLYGYTF.

This chain uses TRBV5-1 with TRBJ2-7, with 11 nucleotides matching TRBD1. Germline CDR1 and CDR2: SGHRS and YFSETQ. This CDR3 spans 15 amino acids. J gave up 0 bases and V 4 bases, and 3 bases lay outside the gene matches. The CDR3, as DNA: TGCGCCAGCAGCGACGGACAGGGGGCCTCCTACGAGCAGTACTTC. It yields the protein CASSDGQGASYEQYF.